This T cell receptor beta chain was observed in a study of radiation and T cells in renal cell carcinoma. Study-wide background: Nephrectomy followed 15 Gy stereotactic body radiation by 4 weeks.

Germline loops: CDR1 SGHRS, CDR2 YFSETQ. The CDR3 is 15 residues long. V was clipped by 4 bases and J by 0 bases, with 12 bases between them. Findings of the study overall: Top tumor clonotypes rose in blood 2 weeks post-radiation, then contracted. Baseline intratumoral clonotype presence is unknown without pretreatment biopsies.

The time point denotes: baseline pretreatment blood. Treatment defined: 15 Gy SBRT to primary tumor, nephrectomy 4 weeks later. Some clones are missing from TCRdb's copy, which holds only in-frame ones; the method was immunoSEQ multiplex PCR. This sample yields about 88,000 clones, of which 75% to 90% are seen a single time; less than 10% belongs to the top ten. In regard to this clone: What it recognizes is unknown.

This clonotype was sampled from a man in his fifties with renal cell carcinoma. This rearrangement joins TRBV5-1 to TRBJ2-3; D may be TRBD2 (5 bases). The source was blood, collected from a patient whose treatment included radiotherapy and nephrectomy. The CDR3 loop reads CASSLIAQSTDTQYF. The DNA of the CDR3 is TGCGCCAGCAGCCTGATAGCGCAGAGCACAGATACGCAGTATTTT.